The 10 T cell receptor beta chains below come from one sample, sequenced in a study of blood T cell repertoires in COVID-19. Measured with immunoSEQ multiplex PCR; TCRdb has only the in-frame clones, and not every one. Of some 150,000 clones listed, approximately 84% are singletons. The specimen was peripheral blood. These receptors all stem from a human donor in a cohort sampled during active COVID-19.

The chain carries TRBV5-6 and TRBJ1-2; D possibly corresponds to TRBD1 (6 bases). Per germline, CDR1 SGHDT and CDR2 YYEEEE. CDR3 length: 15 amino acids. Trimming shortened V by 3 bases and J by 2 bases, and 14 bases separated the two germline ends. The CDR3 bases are TGTGCCAGCAGCTCCTACAGGGTTCCGAACTATGGCTACACCTTC. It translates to CASSSYRVPNYGYTF.

The CDR3 reads CSVGTSGYNEQFF. For the CDR3, the DNA is TGCAGCGTTGGGACTAGCGGTTACAATGAGCAGTTCTTC. The V gene is TRBV29-1, the J gene TRBJ2-1; 10 bases map to TRBD2. From germline, CDR1 is SQVTM and CDR2 ANQGSEA. J gave up 4 bases and V 4 bases, and 1 base lay outside the gene matches. The CDR3 is made up of 13 amino acids.

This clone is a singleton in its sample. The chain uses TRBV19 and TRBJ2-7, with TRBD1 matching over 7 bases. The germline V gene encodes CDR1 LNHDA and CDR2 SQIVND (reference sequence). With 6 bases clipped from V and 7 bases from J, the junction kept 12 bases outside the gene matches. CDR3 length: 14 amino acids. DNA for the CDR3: TGTGCCAGTAGCTCCCTTGACAGGGTGTGGGAGCAGTACGTC. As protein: CASSSLDRVWEQYV.

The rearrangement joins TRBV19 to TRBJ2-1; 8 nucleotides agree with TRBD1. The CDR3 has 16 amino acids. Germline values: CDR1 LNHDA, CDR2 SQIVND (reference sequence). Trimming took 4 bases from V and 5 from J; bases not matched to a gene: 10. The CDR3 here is CASSTYSTGVNNEQFF. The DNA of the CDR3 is TGTGCCAGTAGTACATACTCGACAGGGGTCAACAATGAGCAGTTCTTC.

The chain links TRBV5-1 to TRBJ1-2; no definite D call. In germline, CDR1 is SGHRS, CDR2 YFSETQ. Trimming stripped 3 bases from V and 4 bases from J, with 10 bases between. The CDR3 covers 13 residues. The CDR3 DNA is TGCGCCAGCAGCTCCGGGGAAGGCTATGGCTACACCTTC. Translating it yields CASSSGEGYGYTF. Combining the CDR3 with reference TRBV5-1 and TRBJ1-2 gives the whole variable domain KAGVTQTPRYLIKTRGQQVTLSCSPISGHRSVSWYQQTPGQGLQFLFEYFSETQRNKGNFPGRFSGRQFSNSRSEMNVSTLELGDSALYLCASSSGEGYGYTFGSGTRLTVV.

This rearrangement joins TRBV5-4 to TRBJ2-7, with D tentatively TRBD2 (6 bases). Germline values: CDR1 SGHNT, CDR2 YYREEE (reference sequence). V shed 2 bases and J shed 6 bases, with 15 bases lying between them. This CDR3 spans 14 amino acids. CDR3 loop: CASSLYGPGGEQYF. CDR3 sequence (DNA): TGTGCCAGCAGCTTATACGGGCCCGGGGGCGAGCAGTACTTC.

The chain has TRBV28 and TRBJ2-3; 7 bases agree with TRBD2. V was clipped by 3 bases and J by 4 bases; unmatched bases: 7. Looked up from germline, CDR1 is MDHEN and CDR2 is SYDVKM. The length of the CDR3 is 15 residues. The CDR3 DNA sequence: TGTGCCAGCAGTTTGCCTAGCGGTCTATCAGATACGCAGTATTTT. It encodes CASSLPSGLSDTQYF. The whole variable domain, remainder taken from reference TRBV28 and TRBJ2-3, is DVKVTQSSRYLVKRTGEKVFLECVQDMDHENMFWYRQDPGLGLRLIYFSYDVKMKEKGDIPEGYSVSREKKERFSLILESASTNQTSMYLCASSLPSGLSDTQYFGPGTRLTVL.

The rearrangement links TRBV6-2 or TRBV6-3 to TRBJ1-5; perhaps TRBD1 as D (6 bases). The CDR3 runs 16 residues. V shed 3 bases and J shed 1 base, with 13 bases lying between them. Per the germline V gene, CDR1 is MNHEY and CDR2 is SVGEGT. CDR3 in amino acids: CASSYPAGASNQPQHF. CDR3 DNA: TGTGCCAGCAGTTATCCTGCAGGGGCCAGCAATCAGCCCCAGCATTTT.

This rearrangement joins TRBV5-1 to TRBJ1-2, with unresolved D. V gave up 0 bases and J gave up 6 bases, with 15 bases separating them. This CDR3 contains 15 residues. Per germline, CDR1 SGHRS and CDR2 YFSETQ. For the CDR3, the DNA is TGCGCCAGCAGCTTGGGGAAACCCCCTAGTCATGGCTACACCTTC. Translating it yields CASSLGKPPSHGYTF.

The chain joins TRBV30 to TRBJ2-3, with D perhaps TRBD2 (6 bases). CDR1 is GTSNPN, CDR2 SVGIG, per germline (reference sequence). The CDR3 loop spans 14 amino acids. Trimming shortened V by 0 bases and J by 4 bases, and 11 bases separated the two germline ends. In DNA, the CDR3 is TGTGCCTGGAGTGTCGGGGGACTGGCAGATACGCAGTATTTT. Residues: CAWSVGGLADTQYF.